This record looks at one T cell receptor (beta chain) sequence and its context. Its antigen is still unknown. Germline CDR1 and CDR2: MNHEY and SMNVEV (reference sequence). With V trimmed by 7 bases and J by 6 bases, 6 bases remained unmatched. This CDR3 has 13 amino acids. These data come from a study of graft-versus-host responses after intestinal transplantation. Produced via immunoSEQ multiplex PCR; TCRdb's table is partial and in-frame only. The top ten clones hold about 1.1% of a sample with under 100,000 clones, over 85% of them seen once. This material consisted of unstimulated CD8+ T cells sorted from spleen or lymph node cells, taken before transplant. This chain uses TRBV27 with TRBJ2-3; TRBD2 matches at 8 bases. This receptor was taken from a human donor who was the organ donor for an intestinal transplant. The CDR3 DNA reads TGTGCCAGCACAGATAGCGGGAAGGATACGCAGTATTTT. Protein sequence: CASTDSGKDTQYF.